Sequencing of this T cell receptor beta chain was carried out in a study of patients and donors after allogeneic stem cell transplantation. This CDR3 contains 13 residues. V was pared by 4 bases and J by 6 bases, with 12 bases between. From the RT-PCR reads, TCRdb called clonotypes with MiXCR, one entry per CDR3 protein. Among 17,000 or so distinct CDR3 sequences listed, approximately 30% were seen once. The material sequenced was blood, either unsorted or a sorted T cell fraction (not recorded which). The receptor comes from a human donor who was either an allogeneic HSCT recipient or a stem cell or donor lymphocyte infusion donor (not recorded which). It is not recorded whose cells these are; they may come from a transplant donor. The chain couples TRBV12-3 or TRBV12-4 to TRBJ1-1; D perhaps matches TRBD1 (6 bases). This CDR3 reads CASSSRGAAEAFF. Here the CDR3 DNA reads TGTGCCAGCAGTTCCAGGGGAGCCGCTGAAGCTTTCTTT.